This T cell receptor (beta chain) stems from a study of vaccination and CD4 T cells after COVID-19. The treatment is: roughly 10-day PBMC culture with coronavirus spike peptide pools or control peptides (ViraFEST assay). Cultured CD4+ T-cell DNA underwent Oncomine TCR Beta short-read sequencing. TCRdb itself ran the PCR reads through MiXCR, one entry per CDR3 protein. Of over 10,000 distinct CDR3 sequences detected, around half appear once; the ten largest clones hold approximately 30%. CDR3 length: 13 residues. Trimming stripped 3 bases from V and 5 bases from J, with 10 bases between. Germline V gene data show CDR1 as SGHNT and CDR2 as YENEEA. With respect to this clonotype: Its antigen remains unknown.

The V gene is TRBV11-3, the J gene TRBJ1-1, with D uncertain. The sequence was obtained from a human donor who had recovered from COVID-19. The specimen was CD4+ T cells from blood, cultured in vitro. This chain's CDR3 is CASSLLQSTEAFF. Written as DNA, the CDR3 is TGTGCCAGCAGCTTGTTACAGTCGACTGAAGCTTTCTTT.